The TCR beta chain under discussion was sequenced for a study of blood T cell repertoires in COVID-19 (dated by TCRdb to about 2020). For the wider study: Samples covering the acute and convalescent phases of COVID-19 were provided by collaborators in the United States, Italy and Spain. The samples were drawn from the first 160 participants of the ongoing ImmuneRACE study and from 950 to 1,500 subjects provided by 6 global collaborators. The dataset comprised deeply sampled blood TCRbeta repertoires from subjects exposed to, actively infected with, or recovered from COVID-19. The material from the prospective study consisted of cDNA or gDNA derived from T cells, B-cell-depleted T cells, or PBMCs. Where available, HLA class I and class II types were obtained from metadata supplied by the sample provider rather than from assay-based typing. The repertoires were released in a freely available public database intended as a resource for research on the immune response to SARS-CoV-2. Sample metadata almost always included a de-identified subject ID, COVID-19 status, age in years and sex.

The collaborating institutions used their own protocols to collect whole blood in K2EDTA tubes. For TCRbeta analysis, collaborator samples were shipped as frozen whole blood, as isolated PBMCs, or as DNA extracted from either sample type. Study-level results and caveats: How much clinical and demographic metadata was included differed by source and by participant, and the metadata was provided uncurated.

The immunoSEQ Assay, a bias-controlled multiplex PCR, was used to amplify TCRbeta CDR3 regions from genomic DNA. Regarding the original processing steps: Within the assay, amplification of reference gene primers was used to estimate how many nucleated cells each sample contained. Sequence reads were collapsed and filtered to measure the absolute abundance of every unique TCRbeta CDR3 rearrangement. For each sample, productive Simpson clonality was calculated as the square root of Simpson's diversity index over productive rearrangements. TCRdb provides this immuneACCESS table in a form limited to in-frame rearrangements. Some clones are lacking; in checked studies, under half of them reflect an unresolved V gene, and why the rest are absent is not known. The DNA was the basis for D and trimming; V, J and clone size are from that table. The sample table holds about 75,000 clones, of which 80% to 90% were seen once. The top ten clones comprise about 22% of the sample.

Details on this clone: Its antigen is still unknown. Nothing much larger sits one base from this clone, and base qualities are not available.

The germline V gene supplies CDR1 KGHSY and CDR2 FQNENV. Cut back by 4 bases and 5 bases, the V and J ends lie 14 bases apart. The CDR3 runs 14 amino acids, cysteine and phenylalanine included. The read is trimmed to its CDR3 DNA, 42 bases read in frame from base 1. This chain is built from TRBV16 and TRBJ1-1, with no confidently assigned D gene. The sequenced sample was peripheral blood. This sequence originates from a woman in her forties or fifties with acute or convalescent COVID-19. The DNA is as follows: TGTGCCAGCAGCCTACTCCTGGTTGAGACTGAAGCTTTCTTT. Protein translation: CASSLLLVETEAFF.